These T cell receptor beta chains were read from a single sample in a study of OX40 agonist ivuxolimab in advanced cancers. Clones were read by immunoSEQ multiplex PCR, and TCRdb kept only the in-frame ones, dropping some. The sample contains more than 65,000 clones, approximately 81% of which appear only once. Here the sequenced sample was CD4+ or CD8+ T cells sorted from blood, taken in a trial of the OX40 agonist ivuxolimab. The source is an adult with an advanced solid tumor such as melanoma, head and neck, liver or kidney cancer. Both conserved end residues are part of each CDR3. Fields, in order: D gene, V gene, J gene, clone size, CDR3 DNA, CDR3 protein. D genes are given only for firm matches. Expanded clones get a size class; other rows say once, few or many, or leave the size out.

d_gene: TRBD1; v_gene: TRBV11-1; j_gene: TRBJ2-2; abundance: .; CDR3nt: TGTGCCAGCAGCTTACCGGGACAGGGGCCGAACACCGGGGAGCTGTTTTTT; CDR3aa: CASSLPGQGPNTGELFF
d_gene: .; v_gene: TRBV2; j_gene: TRBJ1-1; abundance: .; CDR3nt: TGTGCCAGCAGTGAACAGGGGAACACTGAAGCTTTCTTT; CDR3aa: CASSEQGNTEAFF
d_gene: .; v_gene: TRBV15; j_gene: TRBJ1-2; abundance: few; CDR3nt: TGTGCCACCAGCAGAGATCGGAAGGAGGGTTATGGCTACACCTTC; CDR3aa: CATSRDRKEGYGYTF
d_gene: TRBD1; v_gene: TRBV5-1; j_gene: TRBJ1-2; abundance: few; CDR3nt: TGCGCCAGCAGCTTGGGAGGGGGCGACTATGGCTACACCTTC; CDR3aa: CASSLGGGDYGYTF
d_gene: .; v_gene: TRBV30; j_gene: TRBJ1-5; abundance: .; CDR3nt: TGTGCCTGGAGTCCCCCGGGGTATAGCAATCAGCCCCAGCATTTT; CDR3aa: CAWSPPGYSNQPQHF
d_gene: TRBD1; v_gene: TRBV6-5; j_gene: TRBJ1-2; abundance: .; CDR3nt: TGTGCCAGCAGGGGACAGGGGCAGGGTGGCTACACCTTC; CDR3aa: CASRGQGQGGYTF
d_gene: .; v_gene: TRBV7-9; j_gene: TRBJ1-4; abundance: .; CDR3nt: TGTGCCAGCAGCAAAACAAGTGGACAGTTTAATGAAAAACTGTTTTTT; CDR3aa: CASSKTSGQFNEKLFF
d_gene: TRBD2; v_gene: TRBV7-9; j_gene: TRBJ2-1; abundance: .; CDR3nt: TGTGCCAGCAGCGGAGGGACTAGCGGGGCCTACAATGAGCAGTTCTTC; CDR3aa: CASSGGTSGAYNEQFF
d_gene: .; v_gene: TRBV7-2; j_gene: TRBJ1-3; abundance: .; CDR3nt: TGTGCCAGCAGCGAGGGACACTACTCTGGAAACACCATATATTTT; CDR3aa: CASSEGHYSGNTIYF
d_gene: .; v_gene: TRBV19; j_gene: TRBJ2-1; abundance: once; CDR3nt: TGTGCCAGTAGGGGCAGGGTTAGTGTCGATGAGCAGTTCTTC; CDR3aa: CASRGRVSVDEQFF
d_gene: .; v_gene: TRBV28; j_gene: TRBJ2-7; abundance: .; CDR3nt: TGTGCCAGCCTGGACCGTAACTACGAGCAGTACTTC; CDR3aa: CASLDRNYEQYF
d_gene: .; v_gene: TRBV19; j_gene: TRBJ1-5; abundance: .; CDR3nt: TGTGCCAGTCGCCTTGAACAGGGAATCAATCAGCCCCAGCATTTT; CDR3aa: CASRLEQGINQPQHF
d_gene: .; v_gene: TRBV6-5; j_gene: TRBJ1-1; abundance: once; CDR3nt: TGTGCCAGCAGTTTGGGGGGGATGAATAGAAACACTGAAGCTTTCTTT; CDR3aa: CASSLGGMNRNTEAFF
d_gene: .; v_gene: TRBV6-4; j_gene: TRBJ2-1; abundance: few; CDR3nt: TGTGCCAGCCGGGGGTACAATGAGCAGTTCTTC; CDR3aa: CASRGYNEQFF
d_gene: .; v_gene: TRBV7-2; j_gene: TRBJ1-2; abundance: .; CDR3nt: TGTGCCAGCAGCTTAGAATCCGGAGAGGGCTATGGCTACACCTTC; CDR3aa: CASSLESGEGYGYTF
d_gene: TRBD2; v_gene: TRBV6-5; j_gene: TRBJ2-7; abundance: .; CDR3nt: TGTGCCAGCAGTTACACTAGCGGGAGCTCCTACGAGCAGTACTTC; CDR3aa: CASSYTSGSSYEQYF
d_gene: .; v_gene: TRBV28; j_gene: TRBJ1-1; abundance: .; CDR3nt: TGTGCCAGCAGTCCAACAGCTAACACTGAAGCTTTCTTT; CDR3aa: CASSPTANTEAFF
d_gene: .; v_gene: TRBV30; j_gene: TRBJ2-4; abundance: .; CDR3nt: TGTGCCTGGAGTCCGGGACCGAAAACCCCGGGGGCCAAAAACATTCAGTACTTC; CDR3aa: CAWSPGPKTPGAKNIQYF
d_gene: .; v_gene: TRBV30; j_gene: TRBJ1-5; abundance: .; CDR3nt: TGTGCCTACACGGGTGGAGGAAACCCATCGGGGCCCCAGCATTTT; CDR3aa: CAYTGGGNPSGPQHF
d_gene: .; v_gene: TRBV21-1; j_gene: TRBJ1-1; abundance: .; CDR3nt: TGTGCCAGCAGCAATACCACGCCGCCAGCGAACACTGAAGCTTTCTTT; CDR3aa: CASSNTTPPANTEAFF
d_gene: TRBD1; v_gene: TRBV28; j_gene: TRBJ2-5; abundance: .; CDR3nt: TGTGCCAGTCGTACCCCCGGGACAGGGGGCAAGTACTTC; CDR3aa: CASRTPGTGGKYF
d_gene: TRBD1; v_gene: TRBV13; j_gene: TRBJ2-1; abundance: .; CDR3nt: TGTGCCAGCAGCTTAAGGGGTCAGGGGGCGAATGAGCAGTTCTTC; CDR3aa: CASSLRGQGANEQFF
d_gene: TRBD1; v_gene: TRBV4-2; j_gene: TRBJ2-6; abundance: .; CDR3nt: TGTGCCAGCAGCCCACGGGACAGGGGGTCAGGGGCCAACGTCCTGACTTTC; CDR3aa: CASSPRDRGSGANVLTF
d_gene: .; v_gene: TRBV9; j_gene: TRBJ2-7; abundance: .; CDR3nt: TGTGCCAGCAGCGTTGGGGAGACCCTTGGGGAGCAGTACTTC; CDR3aa: CASSVGETLGEQYF
d_gene: TRBD1; v_gene: TRBV30; j_gene: TRBJ1-2; abundance: .; CDR3nt: TGTGCCTGGAGTCCCCGACAGGGTGGGGCTAACTATGGCTACACCTTC; CDR3aa: CAWSPRQGGANYGYTF
d_gene: TRBD1; v_gene: TRBV5-1; j_gene: TRBJ1-1; abundance: once; CDR3nt: TGCGCCAGCAGCGGGACAGGGTCACCCACTGAAGCTTTCTTT; CDR3aa: CASSGTGSPTEAFF
d_gene: .; v_gene: TRBV11-3; j_gene: TRBJ2-7; abundance: .; CDR3nt: TGTGCCAGCAGCTTACTATTTCTCGGGAACGAGCAGTACTTC; CDR3aa: CASSLLFLGNEQYF
d_gene: TRBD1; v_gene: TRBV5-1; j_gene: TRBJ1-6; abundance: once; CDR3nt: TGCGCCAGCAGTACCGGGACAGGGAATTCACCCCTCCACTTT; CDR3aa: CASSTGTGNSPLHF
d_gene: .; v_gene: TRBV7-2; j_gene: TRBJ2-7; abundance: .; CDR3nt: TGTGCCAGCAGCTCGGACGTCGGCGAGAGGTTGAGGTACTTC; CDR3aa: CASSSDVGERLRYF
d_gene: .; v_gene: TRBV19; j_gene: TRBJ1-5; abundance: .; CDR3nt: TGTGCCAGTAGTATGGGGGCAAGCAGGGTAAGCAATCAGCCCCAGCATTTT; CDR3aa: CASSMGASRVSNQPQHF
d_gene: .; v_gene: TRBV6-5; j_gene: TRBJ2-7; abundance: .; CDR3nt: TGTGCCAGCACTAGGGACATACAATACGAGCAGTACTTC; CDR3aa: CASTRDIQYEQYF
d_gene: TRBD1; v_gene: TRBV18; j_gene: TRBJ2-1; abundance: once; CDR3nt: TGTGCCAGCTCACCCCAGGGGGCCCCTGGCAATGAGCAGTTCTTC; CDR3aa: CASSPQGAPGNEQFF
d_gene: TRBD2; v_gene: TRBV7-3; j_gene: TRBJ2-1; abundance: .; CDR3nt: TGTGCCAGCAGCTCAGCGGGACTAGCGGGAGCACAGGAGCAGTTCTTC; CDR3aa: CASSSAGLAGAQEQFF
d_gene: .; v_gene: TRBV28; j_gene: TRBJ1-4; abundance: .; CDR3nt: TGTGCCAGCACTACCTCCGCTGGGGGAGGAGAAAAACTGTTTTTT; CDR3aa: CASTTSAGGGEKLFF
d_gene: .; v_gene: TRBV4-1; j_gene: TRBJ2-5; abundance: .; CDR3nt: TGCGCCAGCAGCCAGACCTCCGGGACTCACCAAGAGACCCAGTACTTC; CDR3aa: CASSQTSGTHQETQYF
d_gene: TRBD1; v_gene: TRBV29-1; j_gene: TRBJ2-5; abundance: few; CDR3nt: TGCAGCGTTGGGACAGGGTGGTCGGAGACCCAGTACTTC; CDR3aa: CSVGTGWSETQYF
d_gene: .; v_gene: TRBV12-5; j_gene: TRBJ2-7; abundance: .; CDR3nt: TGTGCTAGTGGTTCCGGGACCGGCTACGAGCAGTACTTC; CDR3aa: CASGSGTGYEQYF
d_gene: .; v_gene: TRBV5-1; j_gene: TRBJ2-7; abundance: .; CDR3nt: TGCGCCAGCAGTGGCTTCGGGTCCTACGAGCAGTACTTC; CDR3aa: CASSGFGSYEQYF
d_gene: .; v_gene: TRBV2; j_gene: TRBJ2-7; abundance: .; CDR3nt: TGTGCCAGCAGTAGCGACAGGACCTCCTACGAGCAGTACTTC; CDR3aa: CASSSDRTSYEQYF
d_gene: .; v_gene: TRBV5-6; j_gene: TRBJ2-1; abundance: .; CDR3nt: TGTGCCAGCAGCGGCGACGGGTGGTACTACAATGAGCAGTTCTTC; CDR3aa: CASSGDGWYYNEQFF
d_gene: .; v_gene: TRBV5-8; j_gene: TRBJ2-4; abundance: few; CDR3nt: TGTGCCAGCAGCCCGGCGACCTTAGCCAAAAACATTCAGTACTTC; CDR3aa: CASSPATLAKNIQYF
d_gene: TRBD1; v_gene: TRBV11-2; j_gene: TRBJ2-3; abundance: .; CDR3nt: TGTGCCAGCGGCAGGGGGCGCACAGATACGCAGTATTTT; CDR3aa: CASGRGRTDTQYF
d_gene: .; v_gene: TRBV19; j_gene: TRBJ1-5; abundance: .; CDR3nt: TGTGCCAGTAGCATGGGCTCGACAGCGGACCAGCCCCAGCATTTT; CDR3aa: CASSMGSTADQPQHF
d_gene: .; v_gene: TRBV4-3; j_gene: TRBJ2-7; abundance: .; CDR3nt: TGCGCCAGCAGCCAAGATAGGGCGGGCTACGAGCAGTACTTC; CDR3aa: CASSQDRAGYEQYF
d_gene: .; v_gene: TRBV5-4; j_gene: TRBJ2-5; abundance: .; CDR3nt: TGTGCCAGCAGCTTGGTTTTAGGACCACAAGAGACCCAGTACTTC; CDR3aa: CASSLVLGPQETQYF
d_gene: .; v_gene: TRBV7-2; j_gene: TRBJ2-1; abundance: .; CDR3nt: TGTGCCAGCACCCCTGCGAGAACCAATGAGCAGTTCTTC; CDR3aa: CASTPARTNEQFF
d_gene: .; v_gene: TRBV7-2; j_gene: TRBJ1-2; abundance: .; CDR3nt: TGTGCCAGCAGCCTCGGACGGACATATGGCTACACCTTC; CDR3aa: CASSLGRTYGYTF
d_gene: TRBD1; v_gene: TRBV9; j_gene: TRBJ1-1; abundance: .; CDR3nt: TGTGCCAGCAGCCCTCGGGACAGGGAAGAGAACACTGAAGCTTTCTTT; CDR3aa: CASSPRDREENTEAFF
d_gene: .; v_gene: TRBV4-3; j_gene: TRBJ2-5; abundance: .; CDR3nt: TGCGCCAGCAGCCAGGCCCCGGGACAACGAGAGACCCAGTACTTC; CDR3aa: CASSQAPGQRETQYF
d_gene: TRBD1; v_gene: TRBV6-5; j_gene: TRBJ1-1; abundance: .; CDR3nt: TGTGCCAGCAGCGACAGGGGAACCGGGGGATTGGAAGCTTTCTTT; CDR3aa: CASSDRGTGGLEAFF
d_gene: .; v_gene: TRBV28; j_gene: TRBJ2-7; abundance: .; CDR3nt: TGTGCCAGCAGCGCCACTGGGGGACTTCCCTACGAGCAGTACTTC; CDR3aa: CASSATGGLPYEQYF
d_gene: .; v_gene: TRBV10-3; j_gene: TRBJ2-3; abundance: .; CDR3nt: TGTGCCATCAGGGCTAGCAGAAGTACGTCAGATACGCAGTATTTT; CDR3aa: CAIRASRSTSDTQYF